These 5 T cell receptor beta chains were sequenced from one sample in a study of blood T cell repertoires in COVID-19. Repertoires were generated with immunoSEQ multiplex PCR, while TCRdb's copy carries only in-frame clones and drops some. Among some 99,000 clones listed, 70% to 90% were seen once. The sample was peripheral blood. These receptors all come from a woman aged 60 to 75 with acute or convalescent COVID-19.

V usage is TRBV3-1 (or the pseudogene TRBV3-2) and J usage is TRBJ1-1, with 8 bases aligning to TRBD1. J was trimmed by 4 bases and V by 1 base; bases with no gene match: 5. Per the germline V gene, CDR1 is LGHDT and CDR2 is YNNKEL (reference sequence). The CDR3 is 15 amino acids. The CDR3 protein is CASSQGTGITTEAFF. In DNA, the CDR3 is TGTGCCAGCAGCCAAGGGACAGGGATTACCACTGAAGCTTTCTTT.

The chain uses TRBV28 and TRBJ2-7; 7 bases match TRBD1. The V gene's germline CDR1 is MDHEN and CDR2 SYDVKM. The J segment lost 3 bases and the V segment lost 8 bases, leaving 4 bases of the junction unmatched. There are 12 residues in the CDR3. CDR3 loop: CASRDSVYEQYF. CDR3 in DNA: TGTGCCAGCCGGGACAGTGTCTACGAGCAGTACTTC.

CDR3 coding DNA: TGTGCCAGCAGCGTGACAGGGGGAGGGTACAATGAGCAGTTCTTC. The encoded protein is CASSVTGGGYNEQFF. The chain joins TRBV9 to TRBJ2-1; 9 positions match TRBD1. The CDR3 contains 15 residues. Per the germline V gene, CDR1 is SGDLS and CDR2 is YYNGEE. Trimming at V came to 2 bases and at J to 4 bases, leaving 4 bases not matched to a gene.

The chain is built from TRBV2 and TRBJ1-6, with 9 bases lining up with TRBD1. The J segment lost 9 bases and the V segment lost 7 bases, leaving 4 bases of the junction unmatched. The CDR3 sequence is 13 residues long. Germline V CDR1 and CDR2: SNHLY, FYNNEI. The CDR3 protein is CASTRDRVSPLHF. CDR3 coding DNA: TGTGCCAGCACCCGGGACAGGGTTTCACCCCTCCACTTT. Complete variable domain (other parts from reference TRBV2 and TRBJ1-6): EPEVTQTPSHQVTQMGQEVILRCVPISNHLYFYWYRQILGQKVEFLVSFYNNEISEKSEIFDDQFSVERPDGSNFTLKIRSTKLEDSAMYFCASTRDRVSPLHFGNGTRLTVT.

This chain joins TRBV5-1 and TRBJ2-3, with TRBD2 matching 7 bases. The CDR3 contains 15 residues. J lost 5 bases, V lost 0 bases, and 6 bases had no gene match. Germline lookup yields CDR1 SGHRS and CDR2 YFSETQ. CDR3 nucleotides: TGCGCCAGCAGCTTGGGCGGGGCGGGGGTAGATACGCAGTATTTT. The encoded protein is CASSLGGAGVDTQYF.